The clone carrying this TCR beta chain was observed at least ten times. Its antigen is not known. This specimen comes from a study of identical twins. A universal primer binding site was introduced by template switching. The final cDNA contained unique molecular identifiers. MiXCR was run by TCRdb on the 5' RACE reads, yielding one entry per CDR3 protein. The repertoire holds 450,000 to 650,000 distinct CDR3 sequences, 7.5% to 10% seen once, with around 3% in the top ten. The CDR3 extends over 17 amino acids. The ends lost 5 bases at V and 6 bases at J; junction bases unmatched: 12. In germline, CDR1 is MNHEY, CDR2 SMNVEV (reference sequence). Study observations and caveats: Monozygotic twins shared more out-of-frame TCR alpha than recombination models predicted. There were fewer insertions in abundant cord blood beta clonotypes, but memory repertoires showed no such pattern.

These data also formed part of another study, on yellow fever vaccine responses in identical twins. According to that study: The T cell response to vaccination in identical twins was reportedly partly convergent and partly personalized.

The sequencing sample was made of PBMCs. The chain uses TRBV27 and TRBJ2-1, with TRBD2 matching over 11 bases. The clonotype comes from a woman between 18 and 30 years old in good health. The CDR3 DNA sequence: TGTGCCAGCAGTCTTTTTTTAGCGGGAGGGCCTTTCAATGAGCAGTTCTTC. It codes for CASSLFLAGGPFNEQFF.